This T cell receptor beta chain was profiled in a study of cytomegalovirus exposure and HLA in healthy donors. A multiplex PCR was run with 60 Vbeta primers and 13 Jbeta primers. Profiling relied on immunoSEQ multiplex PCR, and the TCRdb table lists in-frame clones only, not all of them. The sample holds 120,000 to 150,000 clones, approximately 88% seen once. V was pared by 1 base and J by 6 bases, with 10 bases between. CDR3 length: 14 amino acids. Germline loops: CDR1 MNHNS, CDR2 SASEGT. This clonotype was obtained from a woman aged 40-49 years in good health and CMV-seronegative. The source material was PBMCs. This chain links TRBV6-1 with TRBJ1-5; perhaps TRBD1 as D (5 bases). The CDR3 sequence is CASSEGAQGQPQHF. CDR3 DNA sequence: TGTGCCAGCAGTGAAGGAGCCCAGGGTCAGCCCCAGCATTTT.